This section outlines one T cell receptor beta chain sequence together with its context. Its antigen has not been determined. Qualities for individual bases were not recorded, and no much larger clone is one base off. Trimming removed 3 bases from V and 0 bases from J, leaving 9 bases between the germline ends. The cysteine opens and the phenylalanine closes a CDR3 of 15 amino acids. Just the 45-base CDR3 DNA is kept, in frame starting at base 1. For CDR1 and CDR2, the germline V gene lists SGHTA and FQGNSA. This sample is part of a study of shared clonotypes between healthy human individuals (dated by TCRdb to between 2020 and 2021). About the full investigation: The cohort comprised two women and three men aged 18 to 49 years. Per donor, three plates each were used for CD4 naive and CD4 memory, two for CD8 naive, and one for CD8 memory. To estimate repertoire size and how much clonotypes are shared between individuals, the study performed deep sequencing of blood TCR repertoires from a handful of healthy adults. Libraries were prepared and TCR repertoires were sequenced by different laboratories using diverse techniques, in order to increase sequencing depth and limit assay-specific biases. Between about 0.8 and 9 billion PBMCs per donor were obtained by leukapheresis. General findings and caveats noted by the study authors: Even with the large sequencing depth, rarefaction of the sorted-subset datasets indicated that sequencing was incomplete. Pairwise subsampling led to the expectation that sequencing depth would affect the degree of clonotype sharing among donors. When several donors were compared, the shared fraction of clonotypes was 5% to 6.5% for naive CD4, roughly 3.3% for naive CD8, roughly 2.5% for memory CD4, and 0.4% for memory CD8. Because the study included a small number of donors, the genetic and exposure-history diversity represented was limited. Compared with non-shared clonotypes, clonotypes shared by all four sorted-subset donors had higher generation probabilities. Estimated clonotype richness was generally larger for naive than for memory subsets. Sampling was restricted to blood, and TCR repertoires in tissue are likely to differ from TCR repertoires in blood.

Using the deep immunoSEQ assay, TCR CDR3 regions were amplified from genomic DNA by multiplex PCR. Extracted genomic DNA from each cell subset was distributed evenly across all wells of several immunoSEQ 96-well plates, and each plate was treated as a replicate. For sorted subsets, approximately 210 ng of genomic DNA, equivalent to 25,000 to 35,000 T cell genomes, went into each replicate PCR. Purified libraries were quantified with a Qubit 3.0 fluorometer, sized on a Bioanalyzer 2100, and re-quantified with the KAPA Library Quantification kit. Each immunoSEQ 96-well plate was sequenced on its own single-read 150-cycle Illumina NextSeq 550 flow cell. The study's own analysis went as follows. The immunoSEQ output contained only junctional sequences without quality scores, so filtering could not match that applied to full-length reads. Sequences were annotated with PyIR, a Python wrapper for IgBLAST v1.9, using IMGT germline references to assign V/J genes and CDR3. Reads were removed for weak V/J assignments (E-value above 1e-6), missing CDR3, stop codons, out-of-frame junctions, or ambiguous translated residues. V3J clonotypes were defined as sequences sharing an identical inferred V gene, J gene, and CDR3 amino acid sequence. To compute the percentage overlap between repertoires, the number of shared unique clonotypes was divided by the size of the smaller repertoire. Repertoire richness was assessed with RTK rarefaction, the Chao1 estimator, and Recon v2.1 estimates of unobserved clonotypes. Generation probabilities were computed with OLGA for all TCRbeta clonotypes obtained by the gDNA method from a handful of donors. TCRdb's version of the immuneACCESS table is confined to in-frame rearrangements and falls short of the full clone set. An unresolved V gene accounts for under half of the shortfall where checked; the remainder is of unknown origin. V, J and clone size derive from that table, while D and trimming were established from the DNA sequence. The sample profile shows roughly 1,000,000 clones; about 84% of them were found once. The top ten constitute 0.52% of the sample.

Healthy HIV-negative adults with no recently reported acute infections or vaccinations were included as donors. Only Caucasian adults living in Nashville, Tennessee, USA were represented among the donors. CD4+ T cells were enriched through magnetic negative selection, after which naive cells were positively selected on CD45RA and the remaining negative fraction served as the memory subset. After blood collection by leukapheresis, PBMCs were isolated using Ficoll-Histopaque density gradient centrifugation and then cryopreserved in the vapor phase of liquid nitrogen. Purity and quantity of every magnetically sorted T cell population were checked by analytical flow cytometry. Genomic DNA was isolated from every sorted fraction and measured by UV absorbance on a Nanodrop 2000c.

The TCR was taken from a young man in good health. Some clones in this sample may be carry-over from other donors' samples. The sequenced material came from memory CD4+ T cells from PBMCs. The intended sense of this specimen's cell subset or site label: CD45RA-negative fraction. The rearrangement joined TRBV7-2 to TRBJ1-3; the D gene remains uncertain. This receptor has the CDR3 CASSFRGASGNTIYF. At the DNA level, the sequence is TGTGCCAGCAGCTTCAGAGGAGCCTCTGGAAACACCATATATTTT.